Shown below are 19 T cell receptor beta chains from a single sample sequenced in a study of T-cell reconstitution after alpha-beta-depleted transplantation in children. Preparation of the TCRbeta library was carried out with unique molecular identifiers. TCRdb reprocessed the PCR reads via MiXCR and lists one record per CDR3 protein. The top ten hold 5% to 6.5% of the sample, which has approximately 400,000 distinct CDR3 sequences, approximately 11% seen once. Source: PBMCs from the stem cell graft donor, taken from the stem cell graft. The receptors come from a human donor who donated a stem cell graft to a child with acute myeloid leukemia.

This clonotype was seen many times. The rearrangement uses TRBV24-1 and TRBJ2-7; 7 bases map to TRBD1. This CDR3 has 18 amino acids. The germline CDR1 and CDR2 sequences are KGHDR and SFDVKD. V shed 1 base and J 3 bases; nucleotides not matched to a gene: 14. CDR3 DNA: TGTGCCACCAGTGATTTCACCGAGGACAGGCCTGGGGACTACGAGCAGTACGTC. Protein sequence: CATSDFTEDRPGDYEQYV.

This clonotype was observed at least ten times. V usage is TRBV5-1 and J usage is TRBJ2-7, with D unresolved. Trimming cost V 0 bases and J 1 base, with 11 bases left between them. The CDR3 is made up of 15 amino acids. Germline CDR1 reads SGHRS; CDR2 reads YFSETQ. The CDR3 sequence: CASSLGGTGSYEQYF. As DNA, the CDR3 is TGCGCCAGCAGCTTGGGCGGCACCGGGTCCTACGAGCAGTACTTC.

The chain joins TRBV20-1 to TRBJ2-5; 7 bases are shared with TRBD2. The trim removed 6 bases at V and 1 base at J, leaving 8 bases unmatched. The CDR3 consists of 14 residues. Germline V gene data show CDR1 as DFQATT and CDR2 as SNEGSKA (reference sequence). The CDR3, as DNA: TGCAGTGCCGAATCCGGGACTACCCAAGAGACCCAGTACTTC. Amino acids: CSAESGTTQETQYF.

This clonotype was detected only a few times. The gene calls are TRBV20-1 and TRBJ2-3; D is tentatively TRBD1 or TRBD2 (5 bases each). The germline V gene encodes CDR1 DFQATT and CDR2 SNEGSKA (reference sequence). The germline V and J ends were trimmed by 4 bases and 5 bases, with 13 bases remaining between them. The CDR3 consists of 13 residues. The CDR3 sequence is CSAIARAGDTQYF. The CDR3 DNA is TGCAGTGCTATTGCCAGGGCGGGAGATACGCAGTATTTT.

This clonotype was seen at least ten times. The chain carries TRBV12-3 or TRBV12-4 and TRBJ2-1, with D perhaps matching TRBD2 (5 bases). This CDR3 comprises 15 residues. The ends were cut back, 1 base at V and 8 bases at J, with 15 bases in the middle. In DNA, the CDR3 is TGTGCCAGCAGTTTAGGACTAAGTGGTAGCGATGAGCAGTTCTTC. Amino acid sequence: CASSLGLSGSDEQFF.

This clonotype was found many times. The CDR3 nucleotides are TGTGCCAGCAGCTTGACGGCGACCAATCAGCCCCAGCATTTT. This encodes CASSLTATNQPQHF. The chain has TRBV5-6 and TRBJ1-5; no reliable D call. This CDR3 comprises 14 residues. V gave up 1 base and J gave up 3 bases, with 8 bases separating them. CDR1 and CDR2 (germline): SGHDT, YYEEEE.

Ten or more counts support this clonotype. The V call is TRBV9, the J call TRBJ2-7, with TRBD2 matching over 12 bases. With 4 bases clipped from V and 3 bases from J, the junction kept 14 bases outside the gene matches. The CDR3 consists of 18 residues. Germline V CDR1 and CDR2: SGDLS, YYNGEE. The CDR3 spells CASSCTSGGTRPFYEQYV. CDR3 coding DNA: TGTGCCAGCAGCTGTACTAGCGGGGGGACAAGACCGTTCTACGAGCAGTACGTC.

This chain uses TRBV4-1 with TRBJ1-1; D remains unclear. V was shortened by 1 base and J by 0 bases, with 6 bases between the two germline ends. The V gene's germline CDR1 is MGHRA and CDR2 YSYEKL. There are 14 residues in the CDR3. CDR3 bases: TGCGCCAGCAGCCAAGCGGGGATGAACACTGAAGCTTTCTTT. This translates into CASSQAGMNTEAFF.

This clonotype was observed a handful of times. The V gene is TRBV12-3 or TRBV12-4, the J gene TRBJ2-2; TRBD2 matches 8 bases. J was trimmed by 7 bases and V by 2 bases; bases with no gene match: 9. The CDR3 is made up of 16 amino acids. CDR3 coding DNA: TGTGCCAGCAGTTTACCAGCGGGGGATCCGGGCGGGGAGCTGTTTTTT. Protein: CASSLPAGDPGGELFF.

This clonotype was seen a few times. At one of its ends the junction is not consistent with the germline gene, which may arise from a read error. The J gene is TRBJ2-2, the V gene TRBV6-1, with TRBD2 matching over 11 bases. The V gene's germline CDR1 is MNHNS and CDR2 SASEGT. The CDR3 spans 16 residues. CDR3 coding DNA: TGTGCCAGCGGTGAGGGGACTAGCGGTAACACCGGGGAGCTGTTTTTT. It is translated as CASGEGTSGNTGELFF.

This clonotype was observed at least ten times. J is TRBJ1-5 and V is TRBV5-6; 11 bases are a match to TRBD1. CDR1 and CDR2 from the germline V gene are SGHDT and YYEEEE. The CDR3 length is 15 residues. Losses at the gene ends were 4 bases for V and 6 bases for J; bases not matched to a gene: 6. As DNA, the CDR3 is TGTGCCAGCAGCCAAAGGACAGGGGGCGGTCAGCCCCAGCATTTT. It translates to CASSQRTGGGQPQHF.

This clonotype was detected many times. The chain is built from TRBV4-2 and TRBJ1-2; D gene uncertain. The germline V and J ends were trimmed by 0 bases and 0 bases, with 5 bases remaining between them. This CDR3 has 14 residues. Germline assignment: CDR1 LGHNA and CDR2 YNFKEQ. CDR3 nucleotides: TGTGCCAGCAGCCAAGACACAGCTAACTATGGCTACACCTTC. Its protein is CASSQDTANYGYTF.

This clonotype appeared a few times. This chain links TRBV10-3 with TRBJ2-2; 8 nucleotides align to TRBD1. Germline V lookup: CDR1 ENHRY, CDR2 SYGVKD. This CDR3 is 16 amino acids long. The V segment lost 2 bases and the J segment 1 base; nucleotides outside the gene matches: 3. CDR3 sequence reads: CAISERTGLNTGELFF. As DNA, the CDR3 is TGTGCCATCAGTGAGCGGACAGGGCTGAACACCGGGGAGCTGTTTTTT.

This clonotype was counted a few times. The chain has TRBV18 and TRBJ1-3; a weak D match, TRBD1 (5 bases). With 5 bases removed from V and 7 bases from J, the gap between germline ends came to 15 bases. This CDR3 comprises 14 residues. Germline-derived CDR1 and CDR2 are KGHSH and LQKENI. The CDR3 nucleotides are TGTGCCAGCTCAAAGGCAGGGCCCCGGAACACCATATATTTT. This translates into CASSKAGPRNTIYF.

The sample holds many counts of this clonotype. The rearrangement uses TRBV10-3 and TRBJ2-5, with TRBD2 matching 15 bases. Germline lookup yields CDR1 ENHRY and CDR2 SYGVKD. The CDR3 contains 16 residues. V lost 3 bases and J lost 5; bases outside the gene matches: 4. Here the CDR3 DNA reads TGTGCCATCAGTGAAGGGACTAGCGGGGGGCTGGAGACCCAGTACTTC. This encodes CAISEGTSGGLETQYF.

This clonotype was counted ten times or more. The J gene is TRBJ2-3, the V gene TRBV7-2; 10 bases agree with TRBD2. The CDR3 is made up of 16 amino acids. Trimming cost V 1 base and J 0 bases; bases outside gene matches: 1. Germline values: CDR1 SGHTA, CDR2 FQGNSA. CDR3 in DNA: TGTGCCAGCAGCTTAGGACTAGCGGGTAGCACAGATACGCAGTATTTT. Residues: CASSLGLAGSTDTQYF.

This clonotype was counted at least ten times. V gene TRBV20-1 combines with J gene TRBJ1-5, with TRBD1 identical over 9 bases. V lost 5 bases, J lost 0 bases, and 11 bases stayed unmatched. The length of the CDR3 is 17 residues. Germline lookup yields CDR1 DFQATT and CDR2 SNEGSKA (reference sequence). Here the CDR3 DNA reads TGCAGTGCTCACAACAGGGGGCAGGACCGTAGCAATCAGCCCCAGCATTTT. This encodes CSAHNRGQDRSNQPQHF.

Only a few counts were recorded for this clonotype. The chain carries TRBV5-6 and TRBJ1-6, with 7 nucleotides matching TRBD1. Trimming cost V 6 bases and J 7 bases; bases outside gene matches: 10. Germline V gene data show CDR1 as SGHDT and CDR2 as YYEEEE. This CDR3 contains 15 residues. The CDR3 region has the DNA TGTGCCAGCAACATTGGAGACAGGGTAAATTCACCCCTCCACTTT. It encodes CASNIGDRVNSPLHF.

In its sample, this clonotype was seen a few times. The V gene is TRBV20-1, the J gene TRBJ2-3, with D perhaps TRBD1 (6 bases). CDR3 length: 12 amino acids. Trimming took 5 bases from V and 7 from J, leaving 13 bases between them. Germline-derived CDR1 and CDR2 are DFQATT and SNEGSKA (reference sequence). This chain's CDR3 is CSAWDTKNTQYF. The CDR3 nucleotides are TGCAGTGCTTGGGACACCAAGAATACGCAGTATTTT.